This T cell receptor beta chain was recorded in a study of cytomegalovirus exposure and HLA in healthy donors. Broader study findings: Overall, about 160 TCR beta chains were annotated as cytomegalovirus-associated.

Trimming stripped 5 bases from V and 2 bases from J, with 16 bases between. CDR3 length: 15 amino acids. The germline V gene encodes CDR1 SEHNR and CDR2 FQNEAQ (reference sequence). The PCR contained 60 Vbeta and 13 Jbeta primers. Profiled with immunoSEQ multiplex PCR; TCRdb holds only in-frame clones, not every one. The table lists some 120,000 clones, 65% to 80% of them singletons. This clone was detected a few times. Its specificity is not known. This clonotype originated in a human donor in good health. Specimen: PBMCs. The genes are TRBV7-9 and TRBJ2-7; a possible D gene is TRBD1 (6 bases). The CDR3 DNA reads TGTGCCAGCAGCCCCGGACAGACAATAACCTACGAGCAGTACTTC. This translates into CASSPGQTITYEQYF. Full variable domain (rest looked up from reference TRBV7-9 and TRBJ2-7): DTGVSQNPRHKITKRGQNVTFRCDPISEHNRLYWYRQTLGQGPEFLTYFQNEAQLEKSRLLSDRFSAERPKGSFSTLEIQRTEQGDSAMYLCASSPGQTITYEQYFGPGTRLTVT.